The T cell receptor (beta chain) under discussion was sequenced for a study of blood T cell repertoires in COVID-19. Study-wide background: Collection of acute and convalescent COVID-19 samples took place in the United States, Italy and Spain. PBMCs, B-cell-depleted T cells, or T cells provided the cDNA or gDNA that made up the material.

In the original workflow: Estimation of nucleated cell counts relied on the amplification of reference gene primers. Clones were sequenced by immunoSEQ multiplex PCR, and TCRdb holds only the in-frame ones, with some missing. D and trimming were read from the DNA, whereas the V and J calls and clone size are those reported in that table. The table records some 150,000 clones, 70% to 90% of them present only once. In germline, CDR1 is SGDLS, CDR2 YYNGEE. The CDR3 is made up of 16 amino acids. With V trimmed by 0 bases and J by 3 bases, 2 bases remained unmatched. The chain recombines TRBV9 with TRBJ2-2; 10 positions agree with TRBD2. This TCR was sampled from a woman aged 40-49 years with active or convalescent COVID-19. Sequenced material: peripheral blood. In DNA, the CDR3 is TGTGCCAGCAGCGTAGGGACTAGCGGATACACCGGGGAGCTGTTTTTT. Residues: CASSVGTSGYTGELFF.